This entry features one T cell receptor beta chain sequence. The CDR3 covers 12 residues. Trimming removed 7 bases from V and 6 bases from J; junction bases left unmatched: 5. This sample was included in a study of control samples from healthy donors and cancer patients. Produced via immunoSEQ multiplex PCR; TCRdb's table is partial and in-frame only. The profile covers some 96,000 clones, with more than 80% appearing a single time and approximately 7.9% taken by the ten largest. This receptor was taken from a man between 18 and 29 years old in good health. Sequencing was carried out using blood. The chain carries TRBV12-3 or TRBV12-4 and TRBJ1-1; 7 bases match TRBD1. The CDR3 spells CASKGAEPEAFF. The CDR3 DNA reads TGTGCCAGCAAGGGGGCAGAACCTGAAGCTTTCTTT.